A selection of T cell receptor beta chains follows, all from one sample in a study of blood T cell repertoires in COVID-19. This table comes from immunoSEQ multiplex PCR, and its TCRdb copy is limited to in-frame clones, with some not included. The table lists fewer than 100,000 clones, more than 70% of them singletons. Sequenced: peripheral blood. All receptors come from a human donor with acute or convalescent COVID-19. The donor label of this sample is uncertain. Each CDR3 is given with its conserved first and last residue. D genes are given only for firm matches. A row's size may be missing; if present it is once, few, many or a size class.

abundance,j_gene,len,v_gene,d_gene,CDR3aa,CDR3nt
.,TRBJ2-5,13,TRBV7-9,TRBD1,CASSLGQGETQYF,TGTGCCAGCAGCTTAGGACAGGGCGAGACCCAGTACTTC
.,TRBJ1-4,18,TRBV19,.,CASISGKIAGRINEKLFF,TGTGCCAGTATTTCAGGAAAGATCGCCGGAAGAATCAATGAAAAACTGTTTTTT
.,TRBJ2-3,15,TRBV2,TRBD2,CASSPRAGGTDTQYF,TGTGCCAGCAGTCCAAGAGCGGGGGGAACAGATACGCAGTATTTT
.,TRBJ2-1,17,TRBV5-6,TRBD1,CASSLYRRQGVGNEQFF,TGTGCCAGCAGCTTGTACCGGCGACAGGGGGTCGGCAATGAGCAGTTCTTC
.,TRBJ1-3,13,TRBV5-1,.,CASSHPRGNTIYF,TGCGCCAGCAGCCATCCCAGGGGAAACACCATATATTTT
.,TRBJ1-1,15,TRBV6-2/TRBV6-3,TRBD1,CASSDTPRQGSEAFF,TGTGCCAGCAGTGACACGCCTAGACAGGGGTCTGAAGCTTTCTTT
.,TRBJ1-5,16,TRBV5-1,TRBD1,CASSSRTGWGQEPQHF,TGCGCCAGCAGCTCCCGGACAGGGTGGGGACAGGAGCCCCAGCATTTT
.,TRBJ2-3,22,TRBV9,TRBD2,CASSVSLAGGKPSSPSTDTQYF,TGTGCCAGCAGCGTATCATTAGCGGGGGGCAAACCCTCTAGCCCTAGCACAGATACGCAGTATTTT
.,TRBJ2-7,15,TRBV7-9,TRBD2,CASSSTSGGAWEQYF,TGTGCCAGCAGCTCTACTAGCGGGGGGGCCTGGGAGCAGTACTTC
.,TRBJ1-3,14,TRBV6-5,.,CASTKDNSGNTIYF,TGTGCCAGCACCAAAGACAACTCTGGAAACACCATATATTTT
.,TRBJ2-1,19,TRBV2,TRBD2,CASSETSGGITSPYNEQFF,TGTGCCAGCAGTGAGACTAGCGGGGGGATAACCTCTCCCTACAATGAGCAGTTCTTC
.,TRBJ2-3,18,TRBV11-3,TRBD2,CASSSASGGAGTTDTQYF,TGTGCCAGCAGCTCGGCTAGCGGGGGGGCTGGTACCACAGATACGCAGTATTTT
.,TRBJ2-2,15,TRBV7-6,TRBD2,CASSSGLAGTGELFF,TGTGCCAGCAGCTCCGGACTAGCGGGCACCGGGGAGCTGTTTTTT
.,TRBJ2-1,17,TRBV5-1,TRBD1,CASSLLSPGQGGYEQFF,TGCGCCAGCAGCCTCCTATCCCCGGGACAGGGCGGTTATGAGCAGTTCTTC
.,TRBJ2-1,13,TRBV6-5,.,CASSYSILNEQFF,TGTGCCAGCAGTTACTCTATTCTCAATGAGCAGTTCTTC
.,TRBJ1-3,15,TRBV9,.,CASSGSGAYGNTIYF,TGTGCCAGCAGCGGGTCAGGGGCTTACGGAAACACCATATATTTT
few,TRBJ1-4,15,TRBV6-5,.,CASSYSGDKYEKLFF,TGTGCCAGCAGTTACTCTGGGGACAAATACGAAAAACTGTTTTTT
few,TRBJ1-6,14,TRBV6-2/TRBV6-3,.,CASSFQGTESPLHF,TGTGCCAGCAGTTTCCAGGGGACCGAATCACCCCTCCACTTT
.,TRBJ1-1,15,TRBV10-3,TRBD1,CAIIKGQGGGTEAFF,TGTGCCATCATCAAGGGACAGGGAGGAGGCACTGAAGCTTTCTTT
.,TRBJ2-1,13,TRBV2,.,CASSRDNNNEQFF,TGTGCCAGCAGTAGGGACAACAACAATGAGCAGTTCTTC
.,TRBJ1-1,15,TRBV15,TRBD1,CATSRGQSMNTEAFF,TGTGCCACCAGCAGGGGACAGTCCATGAACACTGAAGCTTTCTTT
few,TRBJ2-5,16,TRBV9,TRBD2,CASSVGGAGGDETQYF,TGTGCCAGCAGCGTAGGAGGAGCGGGGGGAGATGAGACCCAGTACTTC
once,TRBJ2-1,11,TRBV20-1,.,CSARDSPREFF,TGCAGTGCTAGGGACAGTCCCCGGGAGTTCTTC
few,TRBJ2-7,14,TRBV19,TRBD1,CASSAWTGAYEQYF,TGTGCCAGTAGTGCCTGGACAGGGGCCTACGAGCAGTACTTC
.,TRBJ1-2,14,TRBV19,TRBD1,CASSAGTGVIGYTF,TGTGCCAGTAGTGCCGGGACAGGGGTAATTGGCTACACCTTC